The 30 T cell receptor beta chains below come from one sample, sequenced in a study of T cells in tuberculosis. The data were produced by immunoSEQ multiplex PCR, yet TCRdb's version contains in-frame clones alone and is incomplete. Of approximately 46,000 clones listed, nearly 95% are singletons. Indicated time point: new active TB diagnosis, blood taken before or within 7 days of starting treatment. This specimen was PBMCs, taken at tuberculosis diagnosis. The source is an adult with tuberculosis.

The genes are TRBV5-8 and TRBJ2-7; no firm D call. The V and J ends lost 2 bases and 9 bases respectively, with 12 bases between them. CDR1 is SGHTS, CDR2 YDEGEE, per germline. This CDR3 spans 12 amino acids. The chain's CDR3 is CASSFPLGRQYF. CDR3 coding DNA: TGTGCCAGCAGCTTCCCTCTCGGTAGGCAGTACTTC.

The CDR3 is CASSAVEGGPRNEQFF. As DNA, the CDR3 is TGTGCCAGCAGCGCAGTCGAGGGAGGGCCGAGGAATGAGCAGTTCTTC. The J gene is TRBJ2-1, the V gene TRBV7-9; 7 bases line up with TRBD2. With V trimmed by 5 bases and J by 7 bases, 14 bases remained unmatched. CDR1 is SEHNR, CDR2 FQNEAQ, per germline (reference sequence). The CDR3 has 16 amino acids.

CDR3 loop: CAWGIDRAGGYTF. CDR3 sequence (DNA): TGTGCCTGGGGGATTGACAGGGCCGGTGGCTACACCTTC. The V gene is TRBV30, the J gene TRBJ1-2; 7 bases line up with TRBD1. Germline-derived CDR1 and CDR2 are GTSNPN and SVGIG (reference sequence). V was clipped by 5 bases and J by 7 bases; unmatched bases: 10. This CDR3 is built from 13 residues.

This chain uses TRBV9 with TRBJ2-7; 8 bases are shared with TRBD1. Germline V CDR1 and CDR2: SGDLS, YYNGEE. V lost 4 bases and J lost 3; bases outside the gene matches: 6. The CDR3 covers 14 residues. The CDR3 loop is CASSLGQGVYEQYF. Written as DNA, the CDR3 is TGTGCCAGCAGCCTAGGACAGGGCGTCTACGAGCAGTACTTC.

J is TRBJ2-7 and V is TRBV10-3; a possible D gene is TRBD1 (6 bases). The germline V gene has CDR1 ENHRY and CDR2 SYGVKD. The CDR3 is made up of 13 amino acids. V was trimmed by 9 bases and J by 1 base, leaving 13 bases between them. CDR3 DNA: TGTGCCATACTAGACAGGCTTTCCTACGAGCAGTACTTC. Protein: CAILDRLSYEQYF.

The CDR3 DNA follows: TGTGCCAGCACCGAACCCAGGGGACAGTCTGGAAACACCATATATTTT. This encodes CASTEPRGQSGNTIYF. The gene calls are TRBV28 and TRBJ1-3; TRBD1 matches at 7 bases. The length of the CDR3 is 16 residues. Germline V gives CDR1 MDHEN, CDR2 SYDVKM. J was trimmed by 1 base and V by 7 bases; bases with no gene match: 10.

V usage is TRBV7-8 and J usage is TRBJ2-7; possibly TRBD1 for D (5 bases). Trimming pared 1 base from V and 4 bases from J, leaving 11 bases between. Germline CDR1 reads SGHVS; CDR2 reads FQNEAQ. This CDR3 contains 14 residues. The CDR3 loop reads CASSLEGQGYEQYF. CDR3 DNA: TGTGCCAGCAGCTTAGAAGGGCAGGGATACGAGCAGTACTTC.

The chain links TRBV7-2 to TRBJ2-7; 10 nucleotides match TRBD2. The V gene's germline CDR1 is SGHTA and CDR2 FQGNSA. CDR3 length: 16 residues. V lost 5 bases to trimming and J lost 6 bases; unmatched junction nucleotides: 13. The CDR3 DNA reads TGTGCCAGCAGCCTACGCTCTAGCGGGGGAGGGTCCGAGCAGTACTTC. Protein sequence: CASSLRSSGGGSEQYF.

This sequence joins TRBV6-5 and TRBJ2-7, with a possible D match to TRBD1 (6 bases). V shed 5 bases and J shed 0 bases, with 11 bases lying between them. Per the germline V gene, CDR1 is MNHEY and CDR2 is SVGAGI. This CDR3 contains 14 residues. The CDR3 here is CASSTTGSSYEQYF. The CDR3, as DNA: TGTGCCAGCAGTACTACAGGGAGCTCCTACGAGCAGTACTTC.

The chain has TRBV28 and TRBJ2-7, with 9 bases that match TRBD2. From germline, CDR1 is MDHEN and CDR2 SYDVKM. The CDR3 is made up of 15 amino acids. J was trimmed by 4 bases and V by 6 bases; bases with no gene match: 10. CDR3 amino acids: CASSPRGGRVYEQYF. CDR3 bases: TGTGCCAGCAGCCCCCGGGGCGGGAGGGTATACGAGCAGTACTTC.

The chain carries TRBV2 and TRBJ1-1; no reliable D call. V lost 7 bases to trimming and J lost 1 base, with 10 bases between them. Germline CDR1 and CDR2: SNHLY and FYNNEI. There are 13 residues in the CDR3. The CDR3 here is CASTPQPNTEAFF. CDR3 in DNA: TGTGCCAGCACCCCACAACCGAACACTGAAGCTTTCTTT.

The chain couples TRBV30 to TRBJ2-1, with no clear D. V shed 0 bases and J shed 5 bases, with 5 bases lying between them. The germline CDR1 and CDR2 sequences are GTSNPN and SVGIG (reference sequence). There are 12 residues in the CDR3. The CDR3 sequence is CAWSVHDNEQFF. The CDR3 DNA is TGTGCCTGGAGTGTACACGACAATGAGCAGTTCTTC.

CDR3 DNA sequence: TGTGCCAGCAGCCGGACTAGCGGTTTGGGAGGAGATACGCAGTATTTT. This encodes CASSRTSGLGGDTQYF. The chain employs TRBV11-2 and TRBJ2-3; 10 bases match TRBD2. V was clipped by 5 bases and J by 5 bases; unmatched bases: 10. Germline V gene data show CDR1 as SGHAT and CDR2 as FQNNGV. There are 16 residues in the CDR3.

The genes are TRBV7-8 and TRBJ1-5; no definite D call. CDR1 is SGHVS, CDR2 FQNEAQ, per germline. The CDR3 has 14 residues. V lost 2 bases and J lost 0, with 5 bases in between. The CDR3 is CASSLTDSNQPQHF. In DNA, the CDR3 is TGTGCCAGCAGCTTAACTGATAGCAATCAGCCCCAGCATTTT.

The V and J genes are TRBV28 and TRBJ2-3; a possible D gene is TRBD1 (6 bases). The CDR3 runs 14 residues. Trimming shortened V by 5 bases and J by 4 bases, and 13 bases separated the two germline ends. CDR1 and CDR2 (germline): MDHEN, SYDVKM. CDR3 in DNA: TGTGCCAGCAGTCCATTAGGGGGTTCAGATACGCAGTATTTT. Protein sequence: CASSPLGGSDTQYF.

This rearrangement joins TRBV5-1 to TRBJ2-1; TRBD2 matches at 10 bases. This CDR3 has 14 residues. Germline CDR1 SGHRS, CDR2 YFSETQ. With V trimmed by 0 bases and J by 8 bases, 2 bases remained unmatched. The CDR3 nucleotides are TGCGCCAGCAGCTTGGACGGACTAGCGGATGAGCAGTTCTTC. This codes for CASSLDGLADEQFF.

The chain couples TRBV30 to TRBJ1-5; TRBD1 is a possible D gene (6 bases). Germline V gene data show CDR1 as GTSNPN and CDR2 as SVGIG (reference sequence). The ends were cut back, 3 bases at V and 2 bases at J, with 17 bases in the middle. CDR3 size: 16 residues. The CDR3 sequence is CAWSSVRAGGNQPQHF. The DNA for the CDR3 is TGTGCCTGGAGCAGTGTGAGGGCAGGGGGCAATCAGCCCCAGCATTTT.

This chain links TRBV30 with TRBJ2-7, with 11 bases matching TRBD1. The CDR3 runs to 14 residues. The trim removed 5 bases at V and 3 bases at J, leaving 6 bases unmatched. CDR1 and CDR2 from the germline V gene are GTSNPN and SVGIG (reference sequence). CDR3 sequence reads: CAWAGTGGFYEQYF. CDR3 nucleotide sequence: TGTGCCTGGGCAGGGACAGGGGGTTTCTACGAGCAGTACTTC.

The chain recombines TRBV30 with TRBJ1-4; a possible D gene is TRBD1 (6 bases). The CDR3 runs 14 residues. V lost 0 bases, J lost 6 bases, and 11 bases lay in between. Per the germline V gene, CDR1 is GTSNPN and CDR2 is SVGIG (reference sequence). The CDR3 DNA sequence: TGTGCCTGGAGTGTACCAGGGGAAGATGAAAAACTGTTTTTT. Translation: CAWSVPGEDEKLFF.

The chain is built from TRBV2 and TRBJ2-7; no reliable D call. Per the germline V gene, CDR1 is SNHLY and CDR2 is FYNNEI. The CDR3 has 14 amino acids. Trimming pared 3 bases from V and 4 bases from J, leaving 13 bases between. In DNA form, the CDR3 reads TGTGCCAGCAGTGAGACCGGAGTGAAATACGAGCAGTACTTC. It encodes CASSETGVKYEQYF.

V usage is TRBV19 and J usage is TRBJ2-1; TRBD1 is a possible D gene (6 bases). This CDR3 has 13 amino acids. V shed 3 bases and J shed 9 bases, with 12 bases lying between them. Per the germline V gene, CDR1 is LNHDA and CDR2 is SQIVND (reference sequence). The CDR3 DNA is TGTGCCAGTAGTATTATGGACAGAAGTGAGCAGTTCTTC. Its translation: CASSIMDRSEQFF.

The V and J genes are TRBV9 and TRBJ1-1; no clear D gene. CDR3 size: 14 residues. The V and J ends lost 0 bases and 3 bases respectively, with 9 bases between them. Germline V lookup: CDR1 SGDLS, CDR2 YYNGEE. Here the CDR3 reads CASSVAGYDTEAFF. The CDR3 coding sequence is TGTGCCAGCAGCGTAGCAGGCTATGACACTGAAGCTTTCTTT.

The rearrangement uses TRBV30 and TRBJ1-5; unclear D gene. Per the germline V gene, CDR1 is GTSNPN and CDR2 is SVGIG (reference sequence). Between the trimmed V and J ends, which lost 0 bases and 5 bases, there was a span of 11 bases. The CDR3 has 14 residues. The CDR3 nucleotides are TGTGCCTGGAGTGTACAGCCGTGGTATCAGCCCCAGCATTTT. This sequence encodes CAWSVQPWYQPQHF.

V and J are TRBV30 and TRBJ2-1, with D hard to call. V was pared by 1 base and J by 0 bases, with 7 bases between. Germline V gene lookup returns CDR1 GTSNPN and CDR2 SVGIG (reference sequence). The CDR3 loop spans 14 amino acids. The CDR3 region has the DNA TGTGCCTGGAGTGGCGAAAGCTCCTACAATGAGCAGTTCTTC. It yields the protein CAWSGESSYNEQFF. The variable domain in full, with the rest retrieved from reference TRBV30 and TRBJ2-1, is SQTIHQWPATLVQPVGSPLSLECTVEGTSNPNLYWYRQAAGRGLQLLFYSVGIGQISSEVPQNLSASRPQDRQFILSSKKLLLSDSGFYLCAWSGESSYNEQFFGPGTRLTVL.

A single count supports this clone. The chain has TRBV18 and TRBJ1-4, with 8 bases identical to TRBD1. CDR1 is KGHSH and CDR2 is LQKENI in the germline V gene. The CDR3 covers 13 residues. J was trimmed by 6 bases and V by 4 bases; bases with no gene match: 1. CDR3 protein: CASSLRGHEKLFF. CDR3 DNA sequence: TGTGCCAGCTCACTCAGGGGGCATGAAAAACTGTTTTTT. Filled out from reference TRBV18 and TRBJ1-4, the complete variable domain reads NAGVMQNPRHLVRRRGQEARLRCSPMKGHSHVYWYRQLPEEGLKFMVYLQKENIIDESGMPKERFSAEFPKEGPSILRIQQVVRGDSAAYFCASSLRGHEKLFFGSGTQLSVL.

CDR3 nucleotide sequence: TGTGCCAGCAGGGACAGGACCACATCCTATGGCTACACCTTC. Its translation is CASRDRTTSYGYTF. The chain uses TRBV6-5 and TRBJ1-2; TRBD1 matches at 7 bases. CDR1 and CDR2 from the germline V gene are MNHEY and SVGAGI. There are 14 residues in the CDR3. V trimming: 6 bases; J trimming: 4 bases; junction bases outside the gene matches: 8.

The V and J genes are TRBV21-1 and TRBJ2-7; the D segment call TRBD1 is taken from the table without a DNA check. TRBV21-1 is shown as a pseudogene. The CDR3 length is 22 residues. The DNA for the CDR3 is TGTGCCAGCAGCGGACGTTTGTACAGGCTAGAGTTTAAGGGCCGGCAATGCTACGAGCAGTACTTC. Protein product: CASSGRLYRLEFKGRQCYEQYF.

The CDR3 reads CASGYGLAGGPSLDTQYF. The CDR3, as DNA: TGCGCCAGCGGGTACGGTTTAGCGGGAGGGCCGTCCTTGGATACGCAGTATTTT. The chain combines TRBV5-1 with TRBJ2-3, with TRBD2 matching 11 bases. CDR1 SGHRS and CDR2 YFSETQ come from the germline V gene. Trimming removed 7 bases from V and 6 bases from J; junction bases left unmatched: 19. The CDR3 is 18 residues long. Combining the CDR3 with reference TRBV5-1 and TRBJ2-3 gives the whole variable domain KAGVTQTPRYLIKTRGQQVTLSCSPISGHRSVSWYQQTPGQGLQFLFEYFSETQRNKGNFPGRFSGRQFSNSRSEMNVSTLELGDSALYLCASGYGLAGGPSLDTQYFGPGTRLTVL.

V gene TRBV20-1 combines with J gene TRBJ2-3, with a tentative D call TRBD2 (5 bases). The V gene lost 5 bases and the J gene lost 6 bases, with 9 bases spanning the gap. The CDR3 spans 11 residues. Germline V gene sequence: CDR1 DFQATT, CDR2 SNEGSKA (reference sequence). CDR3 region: CSASLADTQYF. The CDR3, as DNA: TGCAGTGCTTCTCTAGCCGATACGCAGTATTTT.

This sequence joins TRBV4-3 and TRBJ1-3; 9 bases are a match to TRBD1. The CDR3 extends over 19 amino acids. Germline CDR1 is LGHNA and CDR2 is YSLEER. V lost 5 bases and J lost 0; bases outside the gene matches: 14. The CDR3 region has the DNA TGCGCCAGCAGCAAAGCCGCGGGACAGGGATTGGGCTCTGGAAACACCATATATTTT. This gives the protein CASSKAAGQGLGSGNTIYF.